This is a list of T cell receptor beta chains from one sample in a study of patients and donors after allogeneic stem cell transplantation. TCRdb re-analysed the RT-PCR reads in MiXCR, keeping a single row per CDR3 protein. The sample yields around 30,000 distinct CDR3 sequences, about 8% seen once. Sequencing input: blood, either unsorted or a sorted T cell fraction (not recorded which). The receptors were sampled from a human donor who was either an allogeneic HSCT recipient or a stem cell or donor lymphocyte infusion donor (not recorded which). It is not recorded whose cells these are; they may come from a transplant donor. The CDR3 runs from the conserved cysteine through the conserved F or W. D genes are given only for firm matches. Size values are once, few and many counts, or a class for expanded clones, and some rows have none.

d_gene: -
j_gene: TRBJ1-5
v_gene: TRBV2
abundance: many
CDR3nt: TGTGCCAGCGCCGAGAGCAATCAGCCCCAGCATTTT
CDR3aa: CASAESNQPQHF

d_gene: -
j_gene: TRBJ1-1
v_gene: TRBV12-3/TRBV12-4
abundance: many
CDR3nt: TGTGCCAGCAGTACGCGACACATCGGACCTGAAGCTTTCTTT
CDR3aa: CASSTRHIGPEAFF

d_gene: -
j_gene: TRBJ2-1
v_gene: TRBV11-1
abundance: -
CDR3nt: TGTGCCAGCAGCTCAACTCTGGGCAGGACGTACTCCTACAATGAGCAGTTCTTC
CDR3aa: CASSSTLGRTYSYNEQFF

d_gene: -
j_gene: TRBJ2-7
v_gene: TRBV18
abundance: -
CDR3nt: TGTGCCAGCTCACCAAAGTATGCAGGATCCAACTCCTACGAGCAGTACTTC
CDR3aa: CASSPKYAGSNSYEQYF

d_gene: -
j_gene: TRBJ2-7
v_gene: TRBV7-8
abundance: few
CDR3nt: TGTGCCAGCAGCCTTGACACTGTCTACGAGCAGTACTTC
CDR3aa: CASSLDTVYEQYF

d_gene: TRBD2
j_gene: TRBJ2-3
v_gene: TRBV7-9
abundance: few
CDR3nt: TGTGCCAACAGGGCCCTAGCGGGAGGGGATACGCAGTATTTT
CDR3aa: CANRALAGGDTQYF

d_gene: -
j_gene: TRBJ2-6
v_gene: TRBV13
abundance: many
CDR3nt: TGTGCCAGCAGATTATTCACCCCGGGCCCGGGGGCCAACGTCCTGACTTTC
CDR3aa: CASRLFTPGPGANVLTF

d_gene: TRBD1
j_gene: TRBJ1-4
v_gene: TRBV11-3
abundance: few
CDR3nt: TGTGCCAGCAGCCCAACAGGGGGCAGTGAAAAACTGTTTTTT
CDR3aa: CASSPTGGSEKLFF

d_gene: -
j_gene: TRBJ1-2
v_gene: TRBV7-9
abundance: many
CDR3nt: TGTGCCAGCAGCCACAGGGCCGGGAGGGGCTACACCTTC
CDR3aa: CASSHRAGRGYTF

d_gene: TRBD2
j_gene: TRBJ2-3
v_gene: TRBV7-9
abundance: -
CDR3nt: TGTGCCAGCAGCCCTCCGGGACTAGCAGCTGCAGATACGCAGTATTTT
CDR3aa: CASSPPGLAAADTQYF

d_gene: -
j_gene: TRBJ2-1
v_gene: TRBV7-9
abundance: many
CDR3nt: TGTGCCAGCAGCTTAGCGATCGGGGGAAGGGAGCAGTTCTTC
CDR3aa: CASSLAIGGREQFF

d_gene: TRBD2
j_gene: TRBJ2-3
v_gene: TRBV20-1
abundance: few
CDR3nt: TGCAGTGCTAGAGGCAGCGGGGGCCCAGATACGCAGTATTTT
CDR3aa: CSARGSGGPDTQYF

d_gene: TRBD1
j_gene: TRBJ2-7
v_gene: TRBV6-1
abundance: many
CDR3nt: TGTGCCAGCAGTGGGGGACAGCCATACGAGCAGTACTTC
CDR3aa: CASSGGQPYEQYF

d_gene: -
j_gene: TRBJ2-5
v_gene: TRBV10-3
abundance: many
CDR3nt: TGTGCCATCAGCGAGACGGGGACTCAAGAGACCCAGTACTTC
CDR3aa: CAISETGTQETQYF

d_gene: TRBD1
j_gene: TRBJ2-7
v_gene: TRBV6-2/TRBV6-3
abundance: many
CDR3nt: TGTGCCAGCAGGGGGAGACAGGGGATCGTCTACGAGCAGTACTTC
CDR3aa: CASRGRQGIVYEQYF

d_gene: -
j_gene: TRBJ1-5
v_gene: TRBV4-2
abundance: few
CDR3nt: TGTGCCAGCAGCCACACGGACAGCCCGACCCGCAATCAGCCCCAGCATTTT
CDR3aa: CASSHTDSPTRNQPQHF

d_gene: -
j_gene: TRBJ2-5
v_gene: TRBV5-1
abundance: many
CDR3nt: TGCGCCAGCAGCTTGGGGGCAGCTAGGGAGACCCAGTACTTC
CDR3aa: CASSLGAARETQYF

d_gene: -
j_gene: TRBJ1-2
v_gene: TRBV7-9
abundance: -
CDR3nt: TGTGCCAGCAGCCTCCGGACTCATGGCTACACCTTC
CDR3aa: CASSLRTHGYTF

d_gene: TRBD1
j_gene: TRBJ2-7
v_gene: TRBV5-1
abundance: many
CDR3nt: TGCGCCAGCAGCGGGACAGTCTACGAGCAGTACTTC
CDR3aa: CASSGTVYEQYF

d_gene: TRBD1
j_gene: TRBJ1-5
v_gene: TRBV28
abundance: -
CDR3nt: TGTGCCAGCAGGATACAGGGGGCAGATCAGCCCCAGCATTTT
CDR3aa: CASRIQGADQPQHF

d_gene: -
j_gene: TRBJ2-6
v_gene: TRBV27
abundance: many
CDR3nt: TGTGCCAGCAGTTTGCGGGGGGCCAACGTCCTGACTTTC
CDR3aa: CASSLRGANVLTF

d_gene: TRBD1
j_gene: TRBJ1-4
v_gene: TRBV7-9
abundance: -
CDR3nt: TGTTCCAGCCGGGACAGTCGTTCAACTAATGAAAAACTGTTTTTT
CDR3aa: CSSRDSRSTNEKLFF

d_gene: -
j_gene: TRBJ1-6
v_gene: TRBV12-3/TRBV12-4
abundance: many
CDR3nt: TGTGCCAGCACCTTGGACAGCTCCTCCTCCCTCCACTTT
CDR3aa: CASTLDSSSSLHF

d_gene: TRBD1
j_gene: TRBJ2-3
v_gene: TRBV27
abundance: few
CDR3nt: TGTGCCAGCAGCCTCACCAGGGGGCTTACAGATACGCAGTATTTT
CDR3aa: CASSLTRGLTDTQYF

d_gene: -
j_gene: TRBJ2-7
v_gene: TRBV28
abundance: many
CDR3nt: TGTGCCAGCAGCTGGGTAAACTACGAGCAGTACTTC
CDR3aa: CASSWVNYEQYF

d_gene: -
j_gene: TRBJ1-5
v_gene: TRBV12-3/TRBV12-4
abundance: many
CDR3nt: TGTGCCAGCAGAGGACAGCCTAATCAGCCCCAGCATTTT
CDR3aa: CASRGQPNQPQHF

d_gene: -
j_gene: TRBJ1-3
v_gene: TRBV10-3
abundance: few
CDR3nt: TGTGCCATCAGTAAAGCAAGCGCGGACACCATATATTTT
CDR3aa: CAISKASADTIYF

d_gene: TRBD1
j_gene: TRBJ2-5
v_gene: TRBV7-9
abundance: -
CDR3nt: TGTGCCAGCAGCTTCCCCCCAAGCAGGGGGCCGGGGGAGACCCAGTACTTC
CDR3aa: CASSFPPSRGPGETQYF

d_gene: -
j_gene: TRBJ1-1
v_gene: TRBV10-3
abundance: many
CDR3nt: TGTGCCATCAAAGGGACGGCTGAAATGAACACTGAAGCTTTCTTT
CDR3aa: CAIKGTAEMNTEAFF

d_gene: -
j_gene: TRBJ2-3
v_gene: TRBV12-3/TRBV12-4
abundance: few
CDR3nt: TGTGCCAGCAGACACAGACTAGGAGGGGGGATAGTGACGCAGTATTTT
CDR3aa: CASRHRLGGGIVTQYF

d_gene: -
j_gene: TRBJ1-1
v_gene: TRBV7-9
abundance: many
CDR3nt: TGTGCCAGCAGCTTGACATCTGAAGCTTTCTTT
CDR3aa: CASSLTSEAFF

d_gene: -
j_gene: TRBJ2-7
v_gene: TRBV6-5
abundance: few
CDR3nt: TGTGCCAGCAGTTACTCGCGCACAGGCCTCGAGCAGTACTTC
CDR3aa: CASSYSRTGLEQYF

d_gene: -
j_gene: TRBJ2-7
v_gene: TRBV21-1
abundance: few
CDR3nt: TGTGCCAGCAGCCGACCGGGAGTTTCTTTGGAGCAGTACTTC
CDR3aa: CASSRPGVSLEQYF

d_gene: TRBD1
j_gene: TRBJ2-7
v_gene: TRBV20-1
abundance: many
CDR3nt: TGCAGTGGTAGAGGACAGGGCTACGAGCAGTACTTC
CDR3aa: CSGRGQGYEQYF

d_gene: TRBD1
j_gene: TRBJ1-5
v_gene: TRBV24-1
abundance: few
CDR3nt: TGTGCCACCAGTGCAGGGGGCGCGTGGCCCCAGCATTTT
CDR3aa: CATSAGGAWPQHF

d_gene: -
j_gene: TRBJ2-7
v_gene: TRBV15
abundance: -
CDR3nt: TGTGCCACCAGCAGAGGGCGACAGGACCCCTACGAGCAGTACTTC
CDR3aa: CATSRGRQDPYEQYF

d_gene: TRBD1
j_gene: TRBJ1-1
v_gene: TRBV10-3
abundance: many
CDR3nt: TGTGCCATCAGTGAGAAGACAGGGGGGAACACTGAAGCTTTCTTT
CDR3aa: CAISEKTGGNTEAFF

d_gene: -
j_gene: TRBJ1-2
v_gene: TRBV28
abundance: many
CDR3nt: TGTGCCAGCAGTTTCGGAGGGACTGAGACTAACTATGGCTACACCTTC
CDR3aa: CASSFGGTETNYGYTF

d_gene: -
j_gene: TRBJ2-7
v_gene: TRBV7-9
abundance: -
CDR3nt: TGTGCGAGCACCCCCCTCCTGGGCGAGCAGTACTTC
CDR3aa: CASTPLLGEQYF

d_gene: -
j_gene: TRBJ1-2
v_gene: TRBV14
abundance: -
CDR3nt: TGTGCCAGCAGCCATACCCCAGGGTATGGCTACACCTTC
CDR3aa: CASSHTPGYGYTF

d_gene: -
j_gene: TRBJ2-7
v_gene: TRBV7-9
abundance: -
CDR3nt: TGTGCCAGCAGCTTAGCGCTGTCCCAGGAAATGCAGTACTTC
CDR3aa: CASSLALSQEMQYF

d_gene: -
j_gene: TRBJ1-5
v_gene: TRBV3-1
abundance: many
CDR3nt: TGTGCCAGCTCATATAGTAATAGCAATCAGCCCCAGCATTTT
CDR3aa: CASSYSNSNQPQHF

d_gene: TRBD1
j_gene: TRBJ1-6
v_gene: TRBV6-5
abundance: few
CDR3nt: TGTGCCAGCAGTTACCCCGGGACAGGGGCAAGTGGGTCACCCCTCCACTTT
CDR3aa: CASSYPGTGASGSPLHF

d_gene: -
j_gene: TRBJ1-4
v_gene: TRBV9
abundance: many
CDR3nt: TGTGCCAGCAGCGTCGGGGTGCCGGGTAATGAAAAACTGTTTTTT
CDR3aa: CASSVGVPGNEKLFF